The subject of this entry is one T cell receptor (beta chain). Its antigen is not known. This CDR3 contains 16 residues. The V gene's germline CDR1 is SGHNT and CDR2 YYREEE (reference sequence). The sample comes from a study of monozygotic twins with inflammatory bowel disease. Starting material for each TCR library was roughly 3,500 ng of total RNA. Addition of UMIs with a 6-nucleotide sample barcode was achieved by template switching. TCRdb re-called the 5' RACE reads and gives one entry per CDR3 protein, without DNA. The sample table sets out a few hundred thousand distinct CDR3 sequences. Whole-study findings and limits: Concordant and discordant twins showed no difference in repertoire similarity, possibly from limited power. Inverse Simpson values showed less TCRbeta diversity in IBD patients than in their healthy co-twins.

This TCR derives from a human donor with ulcerative colitis or Crohn's disease, or a healthy co-twin of an affected twin (not recorded which). The V gene is TRBV5-4, the J gene TRBJ1-4; with no DNA, the TCRdb D assignment of TRBD1 cannot be verified. Sample: blood. The CDR3 spells CASSLGLTGAHEKLFF.